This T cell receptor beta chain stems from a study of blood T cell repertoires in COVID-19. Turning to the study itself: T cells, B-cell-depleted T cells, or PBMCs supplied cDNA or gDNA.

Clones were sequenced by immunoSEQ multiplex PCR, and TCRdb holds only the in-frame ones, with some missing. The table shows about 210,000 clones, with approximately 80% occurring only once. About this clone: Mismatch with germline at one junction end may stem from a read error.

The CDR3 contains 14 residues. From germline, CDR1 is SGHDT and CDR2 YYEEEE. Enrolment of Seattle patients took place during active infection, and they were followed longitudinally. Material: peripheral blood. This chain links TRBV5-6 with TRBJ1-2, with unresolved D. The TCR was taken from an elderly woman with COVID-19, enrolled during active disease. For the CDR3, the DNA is TGTGCCAGCAGATTGGGCTCCGGTCCAAATGGCTACACCTTC. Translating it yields CASRLGSGPNGYTF. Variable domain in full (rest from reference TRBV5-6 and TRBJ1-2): DAGVTQSPTHLIKTRGQQVTLRCSPKSGHDTVSWYQQALGQGPQFIFQYYEEEERQRGNFPDRFSGHQFPNYSSELNVNALLLGDSALYLCASRLGSGPNGYTFGSGTRLTVV.